The sequence of this TCR beta chain was determined in a study of OX40 agonist ivuxolimab in advanced cancers. Study-level background: Three patients had partial responses: one hepatocellular carcinoma, two cutaneous melanoma.

As regards this clone: Its antigen is not known.

The V end was cut by 2 bases, the J end by 6 bases, with 8 bases between. Germline assignment: CDR1 SEHNR and CDR2 FQNEAQ (reference sequence). The CDR3 extends over 13 amino acids. The data were produced by immunoSEQ multiplex PCR, yet TCRdb's version contains in-frame clones alone and is incomplete. The sample lists some 74,000 clones, 90% to 95% seen once, with about 10% in the top ten. Collection of blood occurred at baseline, at cycle 4 day 1, and at cycle 7 day 1. The study, taken as a whole, reports: By week 6 at 0.1 to 3.0 mg/kg, blood CD4+ and CD8+ T cells had expanded clonally. The authors did not determine the antigen specificity of the expanded peripheral T cells.

The specimen comprised CD4+ or CD8+ T cells sorted from blood, sampled in a trial of the OX40 agonist ivuxolimab. V and J are TRBV7-9 and TRBJ2-1, with D unresolved. The TCR was taken from an adult with an advanced solid tumor such as melanoma, head and neck, liver or kidney cancer. CDR3 residues: CASSLIEVNEQFF. In DNA, the CDR3 is TGTGCCAGCAGCTTAATTGAGGTCAATGAGCAGTTCTTC.